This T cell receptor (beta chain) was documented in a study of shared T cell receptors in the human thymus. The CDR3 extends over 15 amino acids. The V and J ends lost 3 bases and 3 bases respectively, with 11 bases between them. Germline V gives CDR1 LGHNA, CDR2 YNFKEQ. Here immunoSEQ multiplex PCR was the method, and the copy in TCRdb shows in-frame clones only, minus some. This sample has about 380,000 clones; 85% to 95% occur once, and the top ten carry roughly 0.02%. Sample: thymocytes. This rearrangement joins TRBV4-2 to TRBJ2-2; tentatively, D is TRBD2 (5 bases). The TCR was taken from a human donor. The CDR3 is CASSQLERYTGELFF. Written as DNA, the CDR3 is TGTGCCAGCAGCCAGTTGGAGCGGTACACCGGGGAGCTGTTTTTT.